Listed below are T cell receptor beta chains from one sample, sequenced in a study of T cells in Graves' hyperthyroidism and ophthalmopathy. One entry per CDR3 protein results from TCRdb running MiXCR on the multiplex PCR reads. The profile shows 300,000 to 450,000 distinct CDR3 sequences, approximately 18% of them singletons. Specimen: blood. These receptors came from a woman aged 25-40 years with Graves' hyperthyroidism that later progressed to Graves' ophthalmopathy. The CDR3 runs from the conserved cysteine through the conserved F or W. D genes are given only for firm matches. The listing skips clone size in some rows; elsewhere it reads once, few, many or a size class.

size	D	J	V	CDR3	DNA
many	TRBD1	TRBJ1-4	TRBV7-9	CASSFLDRGLANEKLFF	TGTGCCAGCAGCTTTTTAGACAGGGGGCTTGCTAATGAAAAACTGTTTTTT
many	-	TRBJ1-1	TRBV5-4	CASSSGHHTEAFF	TGTGCCAGCAGCTCGGGACACCACACTGAAGCTTTCTTT
many	-	TRBJ1-6	TRBV12-3/TRBV12-4	CASSREGSYNSPLHF	TGTGCCAGCAGCCGAGAGGGCTCCTATAATTCACCCCTCCACTTT
many	-	TRBJ2-5	TRBV28	CASSFLRDQETQYF	TGTGCCAGCAGTTTTCTCCGCGATCAAGAGACCCAGTACTTC
many	TRBD2	TRBJ2-5	TRBV11-2	CASSLGTSLRTQYF	TGTGCCAGCAGCTTAGGGACTAGCTTAAGGACCCAGTACTTC
-	TRBD2	TRBJ2-1	TRBV12-3/TRBV12-4	CASSLNTAGGPYNEQFF	TGTGCCAGCAGTTTAAATACAGCGGGAGGGCCTTACAATGAGCAGTTCTTC
-	-	TRBJ2-7	TRBV6-1	CASSETAKVVGEQYF	TGTGCCAGCAGTGAAACGGCTAAAGTAGTTGGCGAGCAGTACTTC
few	-	TRBJ2-1	TRBV10-3	CAISEEQLNEQFF	TGTGCCATCAGTGAAGAACAGCTCAATGAGCAGTTCTTC
many	TRBD2	TRBJ2-3	TRBV7-9	CASSSKTSGIITDTQYF	TGTGCCAGCAGCTCGAAGACTAGCGGGATTATCACAGATACGCAGTATTTT
-	-	TRBJ2-7	TRBV27	CASSFAGTAPYEQYF	TGTGCCAGCAGTTTCGCCGGGACTGCTCCCTACGAGCAGTACTTC
many	-	TRBJ1-1	TRBV20-1	CSAQNLRDTEAFF	TGCAGTGCGCAGAATCTAAGGGACACTGAAGCTTTCTTT
many	-	TRBJ2-3	TRBV19	CASSLENTDTQYF	TGTGCCAGTAGTCTCGAAAACACAGATACGCAGTATTTT
many	TRBD1	TRBJ1-1	TRBV19	CASSTQGVNTEAFF	TGTGCCAGTAGTACCCAGGGGGTGAACACTGAAGCTTTCTTT
many	TRBD1	TRBJ1-4	TRBV5-4	CASSLGAGGGEKLFF	TGTGCCAGCAGCTTGGGAGCAGGGGGCGGTGAAAAACTGTTTTTT
many	TRBD1	TRBJ1-5	TRBV12-3/TRBV12-4	CASSLTGDGNQPQHF	TGTGCCAGCAGTTTGACAGGGGACGGCAATCAGCCCCAGCATTTT
-	-	TRBJ2-3	TRBV12-3/TRBV12-4	CASMTTDTQYF	TGTGCCAGCATGACGACAGATACGCAGTATTTT
many	TRBD2	TRBJ2-7	TRBV27	CASSLSSASGTYEQYF	TGTGCCAGCAGTTTATCTTCGGCTAGCGGGACCTACGAGCAGTACTTC
many	TRBD1	TRBJ1-1	TRBV28	CASSFPIGRVDRGQTEAFF	TGTGCCAGCAGTTTTCCCATAGGGCGGGTGGACAGGGGACAAACTGAAGCTTTCTTT
many	TRBD1	TRBJ2-7	TRBV28	CASSSWDSGHEQYF	TGTGCCAGCAGTTCCTGGGACAGTGGCCACGAGCAGTACTTC
many	-	TRBJ2-7	TRBV6-1	CASSDRGYEQYF	TGTGCCAGCAGTGATCGAGGTTACGAGCAGTACTTC
many	TRBD2	TRBJ2-1	TRBV28	CASSPPERDRSYNEQFF	TGTGCCAGCAGTCCCCCCGAGCGGGATCGCTCCTACAATGAGCAGTTCTTC
few	TRBD1	TRBJ2-1	TRBV7-8	CASSSTGGVNNEQFF	TGTGCCAGCAGCTCGACAGGGGGCGTCAACAATGAGCAGTTCTTC
many	TRBD1	TRBJ2-7	TRBV2	CASSYDRGRDEQYF	TGTGCCAGCAGCTACGACAGGGGACGAGACGAGCAGTACTTC
-	TRBD1	TRBJ1-1	TRBV2	CASSSGQGIHTEAFF	TGTGCCAGCAGCTCGGGACAGGGGATCCACACTGAAGCTTTCTTT
many	-	TRBJ2-4	TRBV2	CANSVPNIQYF	TGTGCCAACAGTGTCCCAAACATTCAGTACTTC
few	-	TRBJ2-7	TRBV29-1	CSVAIQGSYEQYF	TGCAGCGTTGCAATACAGGGCAGCTACGAGCAGTACTTC
few	-	TRBJ2-2	TRBV18	CASSPVLANTGELFF	TGTGCCAGCTCACCAGTATTGGCTAACACCGGGGAGCTGTTTTTT
-	-	TRBJ1-4	TRBV20-1	CSARQLVNEKLFF	TGCAGTGCAAGACAGTTGGTTAATGAAAAACTGTTTTTT
-	TRBD2	TRBJ2-1	TRBV2	CASSEPGLAGRYNEQFF	TGTGCCAGCAGTGAGCCGGGACTAGCGGGAAGGTACAATGAGCAGTTCTTC
many	-	TRBJ1-5	TRBV7-2	CASSPRYGGHQPQHF	TGTGCCAGCAGCCCCCGTTATGGGGGGCACCAGCCCCAGCATTTT
-	-	TRBJ1-2	TRBV27	CASSLSGLNNYGYTF	TGTGCCAGCAGTTTATCAGGACTAAACAACTATGGCTACACCTTC
-	-	TRBJ1-5	TRBV19	CASSISQQRRQPQHF	TGTGCCAGTAGTATCTCCCAGCAACGGAGGCAGCCCCAGCATTTT
few	-	TRBJ1-1	TRBV4-1	CASSPRDQGWPEAFF	TGCGCCAGCAGCCCCCGGGACCAGGGATGGCCTGAAGCTTTCTTT
-	TRBD1	TRBJ2-5	TRBV5-1	CASRQGARETQYF	TGCGCCAGTAGACAGGGGGCGCGAGAGACCCAGTACTTC
few	-	TRBJ2-2	TRBV4-1	CASSQEWTHRQLFF	TGCGCCAGCAGCCAAGAGTGGACCCATCGTCAGCTGTTTTTT
many	-	TRBJ1-1	TRBV11-2	CASSVDLNTEAFF	TGTGCCAGCAGCGTTGACTTGAACACTGAAGCTTTCTTT
few	-	TRBJ2-1	TRBV6-1	CASSSSGAWNEQFF	TGTGCCAGCAGTAGTAGCGGTGCGTGGAATGAGCAGTTCTTC
-	-	TRBJ1-1	TRBV3-1	CASSQDLHDSEAFF	TGTGCCAGCAGCCAAGATCTGCATGATTCTGAAGCTTTCTTT
few	TRBD2	TRBJ2-5	TRBV7-9	CASSSLAGGPGETQYF	TGTGCCAGCAGCTCCTTAGCGGGAGGGCCTGGAGAGACCCAGTACTTC